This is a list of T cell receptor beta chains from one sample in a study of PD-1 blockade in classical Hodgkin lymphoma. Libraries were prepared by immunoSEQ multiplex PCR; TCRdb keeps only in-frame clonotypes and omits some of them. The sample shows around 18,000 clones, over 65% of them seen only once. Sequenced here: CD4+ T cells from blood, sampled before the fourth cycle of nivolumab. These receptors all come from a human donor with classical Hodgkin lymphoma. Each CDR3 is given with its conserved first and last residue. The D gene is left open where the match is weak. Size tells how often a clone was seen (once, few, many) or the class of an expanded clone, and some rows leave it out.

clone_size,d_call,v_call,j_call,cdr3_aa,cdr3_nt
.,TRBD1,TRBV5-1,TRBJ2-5,CASSLGGTGYRETQYF,TGCGCCAGCAGCTTGGGTGGGACAGGGTATCGAGAGACCCAGTACTTC
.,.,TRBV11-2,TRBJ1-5,CASSSYLNEPQHF,TGTGCCAGCAGCTCCTATTTAAACGAGCCCCAGCATTTT
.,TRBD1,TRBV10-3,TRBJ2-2,CATHGQASTGELFF,TGTGCCACCCACGGACAGGCTAGCACCGGGGAGCTGTTTTTT
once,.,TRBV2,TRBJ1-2,CASSERVGTLRGYTF,TGTGCCAGCAGTGAACGGGTGGGCACCCTCAGGGGCTACACCTTC
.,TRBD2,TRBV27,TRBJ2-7,CASRPGLGVSEQYF,TGTGCCAGCAGACCGGGACTAGGGGTTTCCGAGCAGTACTTC
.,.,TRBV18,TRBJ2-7,CASSPPRGIQGSYEQYF,TGTGCCAGCTCACCACCTAGGGGTATACAGGGCTCCTACGAGCAGTACTTC
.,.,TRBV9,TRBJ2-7,CASSAGPMSSYEQYF,TGTGCCAGCAGCGCCGGTCCTATGAGCTCCTACGAGCAGTACTTC
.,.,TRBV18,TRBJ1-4,CASSTQSNRVTNEKLFF,TGTGCCAGCTCAACACAATCCAACAGGGTAACTAATGAAAAACTGTTTTTT
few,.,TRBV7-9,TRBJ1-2,CASSLALGLTNYGYTF,TGTGCCAGCAGCTTAGCGTTGGGGTTAACTAACTATGGCTACACCTTC
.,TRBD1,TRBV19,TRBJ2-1,CASSPQGDRHEQFF,TGTGCCAGTAGTCCGCAGGGGGATCGTCATGAGCAGTTCTTC
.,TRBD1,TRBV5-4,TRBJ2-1,CASSLDRGPNEQFF,TGTGCCAGCAGCCTGGACAGGGGCCCCAATGAGCAGTTCTTC
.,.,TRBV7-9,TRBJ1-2,CASSLSGANYGYTF,TGTGCCAGCAGCTTATCCGGGGCCAACTATGGCTACACCTTC
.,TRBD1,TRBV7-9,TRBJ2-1,CASSLGQGNYNEQFF,TGTGCCAGCAGCCTTGGACAGGGAAACTACAATGAGCAGTTCTTC
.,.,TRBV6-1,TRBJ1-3,CASMVRTSGNTIYF,TGTGCCAGCATGGTACGGACCTCTGGAAACACCATATATTTT
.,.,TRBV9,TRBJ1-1,CASSVGVKSEAFF,TGTGCCAGCAGCGTAGGGGTTAAGAGTGAAGCTTTCTTT
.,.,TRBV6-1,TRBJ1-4,CASSPLGGSGEKLFF,TGTGCCAGCAGCCCCTTAGGAGGGTCGGGCGAAAAACTGTTTTTT
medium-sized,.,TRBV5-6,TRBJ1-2,CASSTDSYGYTF,TGTGCCAGCAGCACGGACAGCTATGGCTACACCTTC
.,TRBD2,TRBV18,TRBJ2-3,CASSRLLAGAPIDTQYF,TGTGCCAGCTCACGATTACTAGCGGGGGCTCCTATAGATACGCAGTATTTT
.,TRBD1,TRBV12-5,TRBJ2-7,CASGWGQTSYEQYF,TGTGCTAGTGGTTGGGGACAGACCTCCTACGAGCAGTACTTC
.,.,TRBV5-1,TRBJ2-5,CASSTQGQETQYF,TGCGCCAGCAGCACACAGGGCCAAGAGACCCAGTACTTC
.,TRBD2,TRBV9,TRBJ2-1,CASSVASGATYNEQFF,TGTGCCAGCAGCGTAGCTAGCGGGGCGACCTACAATGAGCAGTTCTTC
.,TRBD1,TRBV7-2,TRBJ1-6,CASSLGQGYSPLHF,TGTGCCAGCAGCTTAGGACAGGGGTATTCACCCCTCCACTTT
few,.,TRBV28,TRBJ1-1,CASRVPNTEAFF,TGTGCCAGCAGGGTTCCGAACACTGAAGCTTTCTTT
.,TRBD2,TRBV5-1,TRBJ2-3,CASRIAGITDTQYF,TGCGCCAGCAGGATAGCGGGGATCACAGATACGCAGTATTTT
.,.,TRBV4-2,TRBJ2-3,CASSQAQAADTQYF,TGTGCCAGCAGCCAAGCACAGGCGGCAGATACGCAGTATTTT
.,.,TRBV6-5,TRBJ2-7,CASSQAGIYEQYF,TGTGCCAGCAGCCAGGCGGGTATCTACGAGCAGTACTTC
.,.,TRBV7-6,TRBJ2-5,CASSPIVSRSETQYF,TGTGCCAGCAGCCCGATAGTTAGCAGGAGCGAGACCCAGTACTTC
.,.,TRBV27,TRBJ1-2,CASSLSRTPSYGYTF,TGTGCCAGCAGTTTATCGAGGACACCTTCCTATGGCTACACCTTC
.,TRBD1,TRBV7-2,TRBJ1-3,CASSRDRGSSGNTIYF,TGTGCCAGCAGCCGGGACAGGGGAAGCTCTGGAAACACCATATATTTT
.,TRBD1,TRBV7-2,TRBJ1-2,CASSLAPGQGNYGYTF,TGTGCCAGCAGCTTAGCGCCGGGACAGGGGAACTATGGCTACACCTTC
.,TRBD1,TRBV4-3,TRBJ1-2,CASSPYRGLGGYTF,TGCGCCAGCAGCCCGTACAGGGGGCTCGGTGGCTACACCTTC
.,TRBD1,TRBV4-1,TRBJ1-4,CASSQAGQGGKLFF,TGCGCCAGCAGCCAAGCAGGACAGGGCGGGAAACTGTTTTTT
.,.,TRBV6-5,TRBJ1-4,CASSNRENEKLFF,TGTGCCAGCAGTAACAGGGAAAATGAAAAACTGTTTTTT
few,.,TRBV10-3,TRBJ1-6,CAIAGNQNSPLHF,TGTGCCATCGCGGGGAATCAGAATTCACCCCTCCACTTT
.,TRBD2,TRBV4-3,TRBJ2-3,CASSRTSGLTDTQYF,TGCGCCAGCAGCAGAACTAGCGGCCTCACAGATACGCAGTATTTT
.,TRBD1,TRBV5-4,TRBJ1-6,CATARQGYNSPLHF,TGTGCCACCGCAAGACAGGGGTATAATTCACCCCTCCACTTT
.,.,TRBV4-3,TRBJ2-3,CASSQGRGTDTQYF,TGCGCCAGCAGCCAAGGGCGGGGCACAGATACGCAGTATTTT
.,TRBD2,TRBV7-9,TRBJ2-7,CASSLFRGELYEQYF,TGTGCCAGCAGCTTATTCCGGGGGGAACTCTACGAGCAGTACTTC
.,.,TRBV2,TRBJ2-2,CASSRDTGELFF,TGTGCCAGCAGCCGGGACACCGGGGAGCTGTTTTTT
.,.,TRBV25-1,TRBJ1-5,CASSFGDQPQHF,TGTGCCAGCAGTTTCGGGGATCAGCCCCAGCATTTT
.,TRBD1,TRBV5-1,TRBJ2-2,CATTPGTGTTGELFF,TGCGCCACCACCCCCGGGACAGGGACCACCGGGGAGCTGTTTTTT
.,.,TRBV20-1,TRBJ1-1,CSARRNTEAFF,TGCAGTGCTAGACGAAACACTGAAGCTTTCTTT
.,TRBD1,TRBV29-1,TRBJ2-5,CSVENRGETQYF,TGCAGCGTGGAAAACAGGGGAGAGACCCAGTACTTC
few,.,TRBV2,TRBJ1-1,CASSEGRSLNTEAFF,TGTGCCAGCAGTGAGGGGAGGTCCCTGAACACTGAAGCTTTCTTT
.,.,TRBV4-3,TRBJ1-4,CASSQGAGFGEKLFF,TGCGCCAGCAGCCAAGGGGCAGGGTTCGGCGAAAAACTGTTTTTT
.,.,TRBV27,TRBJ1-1,CASRSPTGSSAAFF,TGTGCCAGCAGATCTCCGACCGGCTCGAGCGCGGCTTTCTTT
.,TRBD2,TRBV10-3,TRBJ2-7,CAISGLAYPYEQYF,TGTGCCATCTCGGGACTAGCCTACCCCTACGAGCAGTACTTC
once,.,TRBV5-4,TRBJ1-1,CASSLAQNTEAFF,TGTGCCAGCAGCTTGGCCCAGAACACTGAAGCTTTCTTT
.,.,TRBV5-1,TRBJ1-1,CASSVTGRGTEAFF,TGCGCCAGCAGCGTTACAGGGCGCGGCACTGAAGCTTTCTTT
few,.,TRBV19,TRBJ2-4,CASSMNLGAGENIQYF,TGTGCCAGTAGTATGAATTTGGGGGCTGGTGAAAACATTCAGTACTTC